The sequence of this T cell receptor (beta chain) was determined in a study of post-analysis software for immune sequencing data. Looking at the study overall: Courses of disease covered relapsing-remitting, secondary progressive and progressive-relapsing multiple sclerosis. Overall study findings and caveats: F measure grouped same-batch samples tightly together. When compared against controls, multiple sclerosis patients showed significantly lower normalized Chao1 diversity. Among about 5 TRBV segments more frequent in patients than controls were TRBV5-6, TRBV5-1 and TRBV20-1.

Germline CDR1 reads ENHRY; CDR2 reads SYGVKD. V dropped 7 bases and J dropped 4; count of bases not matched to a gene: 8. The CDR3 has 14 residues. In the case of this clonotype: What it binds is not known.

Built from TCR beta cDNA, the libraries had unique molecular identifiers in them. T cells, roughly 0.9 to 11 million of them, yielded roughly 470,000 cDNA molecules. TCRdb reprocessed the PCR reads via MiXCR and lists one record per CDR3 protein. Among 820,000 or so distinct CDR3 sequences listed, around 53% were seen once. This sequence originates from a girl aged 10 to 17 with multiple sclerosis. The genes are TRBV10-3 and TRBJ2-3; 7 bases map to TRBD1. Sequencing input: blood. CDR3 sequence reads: CAIKSGTVADTQYF. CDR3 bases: TGTGCCATCAAGTCCGGGACAGTCGCAGATACGCAGTATTTT.